The rows below give T cell receptor beta chains drawn from one sample of a study of vaccination effects on CD4 cells after COVID-19. Measured with immunoSEQ multiplex PCR; TCRdb has only the in-frame clones, and not every one. The data contain some 40,000 clones, 60% to 75% of them seen just once; the ten biggest clones take up around 2.9%. Antigens of these TCRs are unknown. The sample in question was CD4+ T cells from PBMCs cultured without peptide, obtained before COVID-19 vaccination. These receptors were taken from a human donor who received a COVID-19 vaccine. Each CDR3 is given with its conserved first and last residue. D genes are given only for firm matches. The size entry is marked missing in some rows and otherwise reads once, few, many or a size class.

TRBV30	few	TRBJ2-3	-	TGTGCCTGGAGTGTAGTGGGAGATACGCAGTATTTT	CAWSVVGDTQYF
TRBV6-2/TRBV6-3	-	TRBJ1-1	-	TGTGCCAGCGGCCAGGGCACTGAAGCTTTCTTT	CASGQGTEAFF
TRBV6-2/TRBV6-3	-	TRBJ2-7	-	TGTGCCAGCAGTTACTGGGGCCTCATATCCTACGAGCAGTACTTC	CASSYWGLISYEQYF
TRBV20-1	-	TRBJ1-6	TRBD1	TGCAGTGCTAGTGGACAGGGGGACTCACCCCTCCACTTT	CSASGQGDSPLHF
TRBV14	-	TRBJ1-1	-	TGTGCCAGCAGCCGTTTCGACCAGGGTGAAGCTTTCTTT	CASSRFDQGEAFF
TRBV19	-	TRBJ1-1	-	TGTGCCAGTAGTATGGCCCGACGAATTTGGGCTGAAGCTTTCTTT	CASSMARRIWAEAFF
TRBV4-1	-	TRBJ2-7	TRBD1	TGCGCCAGCAGCCAATCGACAGGGGGGTACGAGCAGTACTTC	CASSQSTGGYEQYF
TRBV19	-	TRBJ2-1	-	TGTGCCAGTAGTCCTAGGGGTTTCAATGAGCAGTTCTTC	CASSPRGFNEQFF
TRBV2	medium-sized	TRBJ1-5	-	TGTGCCAGCAGGAACAGGGCTTCGAGCAATCAGCCCCAGCATTTT	CASRNRASSNQPQHF
TRBV11-2	-	TRBJ1-2	-	TGTGCCAGCAGCCCAGGGGCGGGCTACACCTTC	CASSPGAGYTF
TRBV15	-	TRBJ2-2	TRBD1	TGTGCCACCAGCAGGGCACAGGGGGCAACCGGGGAGCTGTTTTTT	CATSRAQGATGELFF
TRBV7-2	few	TRBJ2-7	-	TGTGCCAGCAGCTTAGCTGCGCCCTACGAGCAGTACTTC	CASSLAAPYEQYF
TRBV27	-	TRBJ2-7	-	TGTGCCAGCAGCCCCGCAGATTCCTACGAGCAGTACTTC	CASSPADSYEQYF
TRBV5-1	few	TRBJ1-2	-	TGCGCCAGCAGCTTCCTCGGACGGAATAGCTATGGCTACACCTTC	CASSFLGRNSYGYTF
TRBV6-1	-	TRBJ1-1	-	TGTGCCAGCAGTGAAGGTTCCATATCGTATTCTTTCTTT	CASSEGSISYSFF
TRBV7-2	few	TRBJ1-6	-	TGTGCCACCGGCGGGGGAGCTCGGAGTAATTCACCCCTCCACTTT	CATGGGARSNSPLHF
TRBV4-3	-	TRBJ1-2	-	TGCGCCAGCAGCCAAGATAGGGGTCGTGGCTACACCTTC	CASSQDRGRGYTF
TRBV2	medium-sized	TRBJ1-1	TRBD1	TGTGCCAGCAGTGGATCAGGGGGGGTCATGAACACTGAAGCTTTCTTT	CASSGSGGVMNTEAFF
TRBV7-9	-	TRBJ2-2	TRBD2	TGTGCCAGCAGTTTCCGGGAGGGTAGAAACACCGGGGAGCTGTTTTTT	CASSFREGRNTGELFF
TRBV3-1/TRBV3-2	-	TRBJ2-1	TRBD2	TGTGCCAGCAGCCCACTCACTAGCGGGAACTACAATGAGCAGTTCTTC	CASSPLTSGNYNEQFF
TRBV7-9	-	TRBJ1-2	-	TGTGCCAGCAGCTTAGGGGGGGGTAGCTATGGCTACACCTTC	CASSLGGGSYGYTF
TRBV6-5	-	TRBJ2-7	-	TGTGCCAGCAAAAGGGACGCATCCTACGAGCAGTACTTC	CASKRDASYEQYF
TRBV6-5	-	TRBJ1-2	-	TGTGCCAGCAGTACTAACAGAGCTTATGGCTACACCTTC	CASSTNRAYGYTF
TRBV9	-	TRBJ1-6	-	TGTGCCAGCAGCGTAGCCCAACAGGGAACAAATTCACCCCTCCACTTT	CASSVAQQGTNSPLHF
TRBV2	few	TRBJ1-1	-	TGTGCCAGCAAACCAGGGGCTGAAGCTTTCTTT	CASKPGAEAFF
TRBV6-1	-	TRBJ2-3	TRBD2	TGTGCCAGCAGTGAATGGGGACTACTTACAGATACGCAGTATTTT	CASSEWGLLTDTQYF